The 24 T cell receptor beta chains in this list originate from one sample, sequenced in a study of blood T cell repertoires in COVID-19. Sequencing was performed with immunoSEQ multiplex PCR; in TCRdb, only in-frame clones are kept and a portion is missing. This table holds 49,000 or so clones, over 75% found once. The sample was peripheral blood. Every receptor here comes from a man aged 45-65 years with acute or convalescent COVID-19.

The genes are TRBV21-1 and TRBJ2-1; TRBD1 was called by the table and not checked on the DNA. TRBV21-1 is a documented pseudogene. CDR3 length equals 13 residues. In DNA form, the CDR3 reads TGTGCCAGCAGCAAAGGGGCCGGCGATGAGCAGTTCTTC. Amino acid sequence: CASSKGAGDEQFF.

This clone was seen just once. This chain connects TRBV6-5 to TRBJ2-5, with 7 nucleotides matching TRBD2. The V gene end was trimmed by 6 bases and the J gene end by 5 bases; junction bases not matched to a gene: 12. The CDR3 has 15 residues. Looked up from germline, CDR1 is MNHEY and CDR2 is SVGAGI. The CDR3 is CASSRLLTSYETQYF. Written as DNA, the CDR3 is TGTGCCAGCAGCCGTCTCCTGACTAGCTATGAGACCCAGTACTTC.

This chain connects TRBV27 to TRBJ1-2; D possibly corresponds to TRBD1 (6 bases). CDR1 MNHEY and CDR2 SMNVEV come from the germline V gene (reference sequence). CDR3 length equals 16 residues. V dropped 6 bases and J dropped 7 bases, with 24 bases sitting between them. CDR3 region: CASRMDRGIGARGYTF. The CDR3, as DNA: TGTGCCAGCAGGATGGACAGAGGAATAGGTGCCCGTGGCTACACCTTC.

The chain uses TRBV6-1 and TRBJ2-7; 7 bases agree with TRBD1. The V segment lost 2 bases and the J segment 4 bases; nucleotides outside the gene matches: 5. This CDR3 comprises 14 residues. Germline CDR1 MNHNS, CDR2 SASEGT. This chain's CDR3 is CASSEYRGAYEQYF. DNA for the CDR3: TGTGCCAGCAGTGAATACAGGGGCGCGTACGAGCAGTACTTC.

V and J are TRBV6-5 and TRBJ2-1, with TRBD2 matching over 7 bases. Trimming at V came to 5 bases and at J to 7 bases, leaving 11 bases not matched to a gene. Germline V gene lookup returns CDR1 MNHEY and CDR2 SVGAGI. The CDR3 is 15 residues long. In DNA, the CDR3 is TGTGCCAGCAGTAAGAGCGGGGTTGAAACGAATGAGCAGTTCTTC. Its protein product is CASSKSGVETNEQFF.

The CDR3 DNA reads TGTGCCAGCAGCCTACAGGGAACTAATGAAAAACTGTTTTTT. Translating gives CASSLQGTNEKLFF. The gene calls are TRBV5-4 and TRBJ1-4, with D perhaps TRBD1 (6 bases). The CDR3 runs to 14 residues. The germline gives CDR1 SGHNT, CDR2 YYREEE (reference sequence). V lost 4 bases, J lost 1 base, and 8 bases lay in between. The variable domain in full, with the rest retrieved from reference TRBV5-4 and TRBJ1-4, is ETGVTQSPTHLIKTRGQQVTLRCSSQSGHNTVSWYQQALGQGPQFIFQYYREEENGRGNFPPRFSGLQFPNYSSELNVNALELDDSALYLCASSLQGTNEKLFFGSGTQLSVL.

The CDR3 here is CASTMGGLAGVGELFF. The CDR3 nucleotides read TGTGCCAGTACCATGGGGGGACTAGCGGGAGTCGGGGAGCTGTTTTTT. V is TRBV19 and J is TRBJ2-2; 14 bases are a match to TRBD2. Germline V lookup: CDR1 LNHDA, CDR2 SQIVND (reference sequence). The CDR3 sequence is 16 residues long. V shed 7 bases and J 7 bases; nucleotides not matched to a gene: 8.

The V call is TRBV7-3, the J call TRBJ2-2, with TRBD2 matching 10 bases. The germline gives CDR1 SGHTA, CDR2 FQGTGA. The junction had 5 bases not matched to a gene; V was cut back by 7 bases and J by 6 bases. This CDR3 spans 14 amino acids. CDR3 coding DNA: TGTGCCAGCACCCCAGGACTAGCGGCCGGGGAGCTGTTTTTT. It translates to CASTPGLAAGELFF.

This chain connects TRBV2 to TRBJ2-3; TRBD2 is a possible D gene (6 bases). V gave up 8 bases and J gave up 2 bases, with 11 bases separating them. The CDR3 contains 13 residues. Germline values: CDR1 SNHLY, CDR2 FYNNEI. Here the CDR3 DNA reads TGTGCCAGCGGGGCGGGATTCACAGATACGCAGTATTTT. Encoded protein: CASGAGFTDTQYF.

CDR3 amino acids: CASSPRDRGSYEQYF. The CDR3 region has the DNA TGTGCCAGCTCACCGCGGGACAGGGGGTCCTACGAGCAGTACTTC. The chain links TRBV18 to TRBJ2-7, with 11 bases fitting TRBD1. The CDR3 sequence is 15 residues long. Germline loops: CDR1 KGHSH, CDR2 LQKENI. V was clipped by 3 bases and J by 1 base; unmatched bases: 2.

The rearrangement links TRBV19 to TRBJ2-1; 8 nucleotides agree with TRBD2. CDR3 length equals 15 residues. Germline CDR1 reads LNHDA; CDR2 reads SQIVND (reference sequence). V lost 4 bases and J lost 4; bases outside the gene matches: 6. The CDR3, as DNA: TGTGCCAGTAGTACGCCGGGACTAGAGTACAATGAGCAGTTCTTC. Encoded protein: CASSTPGLEYNEQFF.

V is TRBV3-1 (or the pseudogene TRBV3-2) and J is TRBJ2-7; 8 bases agree with TRBD1. V shed 3 bases and J 3 bases; nucleotides not matched to a gene: 7. The CDR3 sequence is 15 residues long. Germline V gene sequence: CDR1 LGHDT, CDR2 YNNKEL (reference sequence). CDR3 sequence reads: CASSQSGQVNYEQYF. The CDR3 DNA is TGTGCCAGCAGCCAGTCGGGACAGGTGAACTACGAGCAGTACTTC.

The J gene is TRBJ2-1, the V gene TRBV11-1; 11 bases align to TRBD2. Trimming took 2 bases from V and 3 from J; bases not matched to a gene: 3. Per germline, CDR1 SGHAT and CDR2 FQDESV (reference sequence). This CDR3 is 16 amino acids long. Written as DNA, the CDR3 is TGTGCCAGCAGCTTAACCGGGACTAGCGGCTACAATGAGCAGTTCTTC. This sequence encodes CASSLTGTSGYNEQFF.

This clone has just a few counts. The chain has TRBV24-1 and TRBJ1-5; D is unresolved. The CDR3 consists of 12 residues. Germline loops: CDR1 KGHDR, CDR2 SFDVKD. The V end was cut by 6 bases, the J end by 5 bases, with 7 bases between. The CDR3 DNA sequence: TGTGCCACCAGTCTCCCGGATCAGCCCCAGCATTTT. Protein product: CATSLPDQPQHF.

This chain links TRBV12-5 with TRBJ2-5; 7 bases agree with TRBD1. The CDR3 sequence is 14 residues long. Germline lookup yields CDR1 LGHNT and CDR2 FRNRAP. The V and J ends lost 1 base and 5 bases, in that order; junction bases with no gene match: 4. Here the CDR3 DNA reads TGTGCTAGTGGTTTGGGACAGGGCGGGGAGACCCAGTACTTC. As protein: CASGLGQGGETQYF.

The rearrangement links TRBV10-3 to TRBJ2-2, with 7 bases matching TRBD1. Germline values: CDR1 ENHRY, CDR2 SYGVKD. The CDR3 is 14 amino acids. V trimming: 11 bases; J trimming: 0 bases; junction bases outside the gene matches: 6. The CDR3 coding sequence is TGTGCCGTAAACAGGGGAACGAACACCGGGGAGCTGTTTTTT. Protein sequence: CAVNRGTNTGELFF.

This clone was observed a few times. This rearrangement joins TRBV19 to TRBJ1-2; the D gene is possibly TRBD1 (5 bases). The germline V gene encodes CDR1 LNHDA and CDR2 SQIVND (reference sequence). The CDR3 is made up of 15 amino acids. Trimming removed 3 bases at V and 2 bases at J, with 13 bases between. The CDR3 DNA is TGTGCCAGTAGTATCGGGCAGGGCGGCAACTATGGCTACACCTTC. This encodes CASSIGQGGNYGYTF.

The chain recombines TRBV28 with TRBJ1-6; D gene uncertain. The ends were cut back, 3 bases at V and 8 bases at J, with 11 bases in the middle. The length of the CDR3 is 14 residues. The germline V gene encodes CDR1 MDHEN and CDR2 SYDVKM. The CDR3 nucleotides are TGTGCCAGCAGTTTGGCCAGGCTGGATTCACCCCTCCACTTT. It yields the protein CASSLARLDSPLHF. Filled out from reference TRBV28 and TRBJ1-6, the complete variable domain reads DVKVTQSSRYLVKRTGEKVFLECVQDMDHENMFWYRQDPGLGLRLIYFSYDVKMKEKGDIPEGYSVSREKKERFSLILESASTNQTSMYLCASSLARLDSPLHFGNGTRLTVT.

V and J are TRBV20-1 and TRBJ1-1; no firm D call. This CDR3 is 11 amino acids long. Germline lookup yields CDR1 DFQATT and CDR2 SNEGSKA (reference sequence). The CDR3 is CLVRENTEAFF. The CDR3 DNA is TGCCTAGTGCGGGAGAACACTGAAGCTTTCTTT.

This chain uses TRBV3-1 (or the pseudogene TRBV3-2) with TRBJ2-7, with 7 bases fitting TRBD2. The length of the CDR3 is 14 residues. Germline values: CDR1 LGHDT, CDR2 YNNKEL (reference sequence). V shed 1 base, J shed 6 bases, and the junction held 6 bases outside the gene matches. The chain's CDR3 is CASSQGGRAAEQYF. The CDR3 DNA reads as TGTGCCAGCAGCCAAGGAGGGAGGGCCGCCGAGCAGTACTTC.

The chain combines TRBV7-6 with TRBJ2-5; 7 bases fit TRBD1. J gave up 7 bases and V 5 bases, and 16 bases lay outside the gene matches. This CDR3 comprises 16 residues. Germline CDR1 and CDR2: SGHVS and FNYEAQ. DNA of the CDR3: TGTGCCAGCAGCCCACAGGGGTCCTCTTCGATGGGGACCCAGTACTTC. Amino acids: CASSPQGSSSMGTQYF.

In this sample, this clone turned up once. The chain links TRBV9 to TRBJ1-1, with D possibly matching TRBD1 (5 bases). Trimming took 0 bases from V and 3 from J, leaving 12 bases between them. Germline V gene lookup returns CDR1 SGDLS and CDR2 YYNGEE. The CDR3 runs 15 residues. The CDR3 DNA sequence: TGTGCCAGCAGCGTAGTCGGGGGGAGCGACACTGAAGCTTTCTTT. Its protein product is CASSVVGGSDTEAFF.

This chain connects TRBV24-1 to TRBJ2-5, with 8 positions matching TRBD2. CDR1 KGHDR and CDR2 SFDVKD come from the germline V gene. V gave up 4 bases and J gave up 5 bases; unmatched junction bases: 14. The CDR3 is 17 residues long. The DNA of the CDR3 is TGTGCCACCAGTGACACAAGCGGGAGCGACGGCAGGGAGACCCAGTACTTC. Protein: CATSDTSGSDGRETQYF.

This clone showed up just a few times. The V gene is TRBV4-3, the J gene TRBJ2-7, with TRBD2 identical over 9 bases. Germline CDR1 reads LGHNA; CDR2 reads YSLEER. V was clipped by 0 bases and J by 5 bases; unmatched bases: 5. The CDR3 length is 15 residues. The CDR3 nucleotides are TGCGCCAGCAGCCAAGAATCACTAGCGGGCCACGAGCAGTACTTC. Encoded protein: CASSQESLAGHEQYF.